One sample yielded the 18 T cell receptor beta chains listed below, sequenced in a study of Ad26.COV2.S vaccination and SARS-CoV-2 variants. Stated treatment: 19 received Ad26.COV2.S at low or high dose, single or two shots; roughly 5 received placebo; per-sample allocation not given. On day 63 after the first injection, vaccine and placebo recipients gave samples. The method was immunoSEQ multiplex PCR; TCRdb's version includes in-frame clones alone and lacks a portion of them. The profile shows approximately 500,000 clones, roughly 89% of them singletons. Sequences were derived from peripheral blood, sampled in a trial of Ad26.COV2.S vaccine versus placebo. Receptor source: a person aged 18 to 65 who received the Ad26.COV2.S COVID-19 vaccine or a placebo.

The chain is built from TRBV28 and TRBJ2-7; D is undetermined. This CDR3 region has 12 residues. Trimming shortened V by 6 bases and J by 1 base, and 7 bases separated the two germline ends. The germline V gene has CDR1 MDHEN and CDR2 SYDVKM. DNA of the CDR3: TGTGCCAGCAGGAGTCCGTCCTACGAGCAGTACTTC. It yields the protein CASRSPSYEQYF.

The V call is TRBV6-6, the J call TRBJ1-2; D ambiguous. Germline lookup yields CDR1 MNHNY and CDR2 SVGAGI (reference sequence). Trimming shortened V by 6 bases and J by 2 bases, and 16 bases separated the two germline ends. The CDR3 length is 15 residues. The CDR3 here is CASRSNSVWNYGYTF. In nucleotides, the CDR3 is TGTGCCAGCAGAAGTAACAGCGTCTGGAACTATGGCTACACCTTC.

This clone appeared once. V usage is TRBV29-1 and J usage is TRBJ2-1; 11 nucleotides line up with TRBD2. The CDR3 loop spans 14 amino acids. Trimming removed 6 bases from V and 5 bases from J; junction bases left unmatched: 6. Germline-derived CDR1 and CDR2 are SQVTM and ANQGSEA. In DNA form, the CDR3 reads TGCAGCGTCGTGGGGACTAGCGGTAACAATGAGCAGTTCTTC. Translated, it gives CSVVGTSGNNEQFF.

The chain couples TRBV5-6 to TRBJ2-2, with a possible D match to TRBD2 (6 bases). V gave up 6 bases and J gave up 1 base, with 13 bases separating them. The CDR3 is 15 amino acids. The germline gives CDR1 SGHDT, CDR2 YYEEEE. The CDR3 is CASTSMRENTGELFF. CDR3 nucleotide sequence: TGTGCCAGCACCAGTATGCGGGAGAACACCGGGGAGCTGTTTTTT.

The chain couples TRBV20-1 to TRBJ2-3, with D tentatively TRBD1 (5 bases). Looked up from germline, CDR1 is DFQATT and CDR2 is SNEGSKA (reference sequence). V was pared by 3 bases and J by 1 base, with 17 bases between. This CDR3 region has 16 residues. DNA of the CDR3: TGCAGTGCTAGTTCCAACTTGGGGCTGGGCACAGATACGCAGTATTTT. Translating gives CSASSNLGLGTDTQYF.

V and J are TRBV7-6 and TRBJ1-3; a weak D match, TRBD1 (6 bases). CDR1 SGHVS and CDR2 FNYEAQ come from the germline V gene. V lost 5 bases to trimming and J lost 4 bases, with 18 bases between them. The CDR3 extends over 16 amino acids. The CDR3 region is CASSTEGRGLGNTIYF. CDR3 bases: TGTGCCAGCAGCACAGAGGGCAGGGGCTTAGGAAACACCATATATTTT.

This clone has at least ten counts. The V gene is TRBV5-4, the J gene TRBJ1-2, with a possible D match to TRBD1 (5 bases). Germline V lookup: CDR1 SGHNT, CDR2 YYREEE (reference sequence). The CDR3 runs 15 residues. Deletions cut 4 bases from V and 8 bases from J, with 21 bases between. Written as DNA, the CDR3 is TGTGCCAGCAGCGCACCCGGGACGCGTAAGAAAGGCTACACCTTC. It yields the protein CASSAPGTRKKGYTF.

CDR3 loop: CASSYPSGPGTGELFF. CDR3 coding DNA: TGTGCCAGCAGCTACCCTAGCGGGCCCGGAACCGGGGAGCTGTTTTTT. The V and J genes are TRBV7-2 and TRBJ2-2, with 8 bases aligning to TRBD2. V was clipped by 4 bases and J by 5 bases; unmatched bases: 9. CDR1 is SGHTA, CDR2 FQGNSA, per germline. CDR3 length: 16 residues.

The chain links TRBV24-1 to TRBJ2-1; 9 nucleotides agree with TRBD2. The V and J ends lost 6 bases and 8 bases, in that order; junction bases with no gene match: 13. This CDR3 is 16 amino acids long. Germline V lookup: CDR1 KGHDR, CDR2 SFDVKD. CDR3 coding DNA: TGTGCCACCAGTACCTTGGTAGCGGGAGTTTCCGATGAGCAGTTCTTC. Protein product: CATSTLVAGVSDEQFF.

The rearrangement uses TRBV27 and TRBJ2-1, with 15 bases aligning to TRBD2. After removal of 4 bases from V and 8 bases from J, the junction contained 9 bases not matched to a gene. CDR1 and CDR2 (germline): MNHEY, SMNVEV (reference sequence). The CDR3 covers 17 residues. CDR3 sequence: CASSSRTSGRARDEQFF. The CDR3 DNA reads as TGTGCCAGCAGTTCCCGGACTAGCGGGAGGGCCAGGGATGAGCAGTTCTTC.

The chain employs TRBV13 and TRBJ1-5; D uncertain. CDR1 is PRHDT, CDR2 FYEKMQ, per germline (reference sequence). This CDR3 is built from 17 residues. V lost 4 bases and J 3 bases, leaving 19 bases between the germline ends. The CDR3 sequence: CASSSHQTGDANQPQHF. As DNA, the CDR3 is TGTGCCAGCAGCTCCCACCAGACGGGAGATGCCAATCAGCCCCAGCATTTT. Supplemented by reference TRBV13 and TRBJ1-5, the full variable domain reads AAGVIQSPRHLIKEKRETATLKCYPIPRHDTVYWYQQGPGQDPQFLISFYEKMQSDKGSIPDRFSAQQFSDYHSELNMSSLELGDSALYFCASSSHQTGDANQPQHFGDGTRLSIL.

This rearrangement joins TRBV7-3 to TRBJ2-2, with D maybe TRBD1 (6 bases). The V end lost 5 bases, the J end lost 0 bases, and 7 bases lay between the germline ends. The CDR3 is 14 amino acids. Germline-derived CDR1 and CDR2 are SGHTA and FQGTGA. This CDR3 reads CASSRTANTGELFF. CDR3 in DNA: TGTGCCAGCAGCCGGACAGCGAACACCGGGGAGCTGTTTTTT. The whole variable domain, filled in from reference TRBV7-3 and TRBJ2-2, reads GAGVSQTPSNKVTEKGKYVELRCDPISGHTALYWYRQSLGQGPEFLIYFQGTGAADDSGLPNDRFFAVRPEGSVSTLKIQRTERGDSAVYLCASSRTANTGELFFGEGSRLTVL.

V gene TRBV11-3 combines with J gene TRBJ2-1; TRBD2 might be the D (6 bases). The CDR3 covers 13 residues. The V and J ends lost 6 bases and 7 bases respectively, with 13 bases between them. Per germline, CDR1 SGHNT and CDR2 YENEEA. The CDR3 DNA sequence: TGTGCCAGCAGAGGAGGGGCGGGAAATGAGCAGTTCTTC. The encoded protein is CASRGGAGNEQFF.

V usage is TRBV5-1 and J usage is TRBJ1-4, with 8 bases lining up with TRBD1. From germline, CDR1 is SGHRS and CDR2 YFSETQ. The CDR3 contains 17 residues. The V segment lost 0 bases and the J segment 4 bases; nucleotides outside the gene matches: 8. The CDR3 sequence is CASSLGDRPDGNEKLFF. CDR3 bases: TGCGCCAGCAGCTTGGGGGACAGGCCCGACGGTAATGAAAAACTGTTTTTT.

This clone occurred a few times. The gene calls are TRBV5-8 and TRBJ2-7; D call uncertain. The CDR3 contains 12 residues. The germline V and J ends were trimmed by 2 bases and 4 bases, with 7 bases remaining between them. Germline-derived CDR1 and CDR2 are SGHTS and YDEGEE. The CDR3 nucleotides read TGTGCCAGCAGCTTTAATCAATACGAGCAGTACTTC. Residues: CASSFNQYEQYF.

This clone came up many times. This rearrangement joins TRBV7-8 to TRBJ2-7, with D tentatively TRBD2 (6 bases). Trimming removed 6 bases at V and 2 bases at J, with 23 bases between. Looked up from germline, CDR1 is SGHVS and CDR2 is FQNEAQ. This CDR3 contains 17 residues. This CDR3 reads CASRGRRGVADPYEQYF. The DNA for the CDR3 is TGTGCCAGCAGGGGAAGAAGGGGCGTAGCGGACCCCTACGAGCAGTACTTC.

This chain uses TRBV29-1 with TRBJ2-5; D is unresolved. CDR3 size: 12 residues. Trimming left V 5 bases short and J 2 bases short, with 9 bases between. Germline values: CDR1 SQVTM, CDR2 ANQGSEA. CDR3 region: CSVRRMQETQYF. As DNA, the CDR3 is TGCAGCGTTAGAAGGATGCAAGAGACCCAGTACTTC.

This clone was seen a few times. The rearrangement joins TRBV5-1 to TRBJ2-7; possible D gene TRBD2, 5 bases. The germline gives CDR1 SGHRS, CDR2 YFSETQ. V was clipped by 6 bases and J by 6 bases, with 16 bases between them. CDR3 size: 13 residues. CDR3 sequence reads: CASNRDGVGEQYF. CDR3 in DNA: TGCGCCAGCAACCGCGACGGGGTTGGCGAGCAGTACTTC.